The following is a T cell receptor beta chain sequence with its context. Its recognized antigen is unknown. No much larger clone exists at a distance of one base, and base qualities are not known. Library creation used the immunoSEQ multiplex PCR assay. In TCRdb, the immuneACCESS table is reduced to in-frame sequences with V and J assigned. These tables do not hold every clone; where another copy was compared, an unresolved V gene accounts for under half, and the others remain unexplained. This sample is represented by about 82,000 clones; just under 95% of them were singletons. The ten largest make up around 4.9% of the sample. The germline V gene (reference sequence) specifies LGHDT as CDR1 and YNNKEL as CDR2. At the junction V is shortened by 1 base and J by 4 bases, with 4 bases in between. The CDR3 sequence holds 12 residues, the cysteine and phenylalanine included. This entry keeps only the CDR3 DNA: 36 bases, framed from base 1.

The data originate from a study of control samples from healthy donors and cancer patients (dated by TCRdb to the early 2020s). Sequenced sample: blood. This sequence originates from a woman aged 18-29 years in good health. This sequence uses TRBV3-1 (or the pseudogene TRBV3-2) and TRBJ1-1; the D gene is not confidently resolved. The nucleotides read TGTGCCAGCAGCCAAGCGGGCACTGAAGCTTTCTTT. Translated, this gives CASSQAGTEAFF.